Here is one T cell receptor (beta chain) with its context. Sequencing used immunoSEQ multiplex PCR; TCRdb keeps in-frame clones, though not all of them. The profile shows some 50,000 clones, over 55% of them singletons. The record originates from a study of cytotoxic CD8 clonotypes in ibrutinib-treated CLL. With V trimmed by 2 bases and J by 0 bases, 4 bases remained unmatched. CDR1 is SGHDT, CDR2 YYEEEE, per germline. The CDR3 totals 16 residues. The starting material was PBMCs, obtained after 24 months of ibrutinib treatment. The chain couples TRBV5-6 to TRBJ2-4; TRBD2 aligns across 8 bases. The source of this sequence is a human donor with chronic lymphocytic leukemia. The CDR3 loop reads CASSFSGVIAKNIQYF. CDR3 in DNA: TGTGCCAGCAGCTTTAGCGGGGTTATAGCCAAAAACATTCAGTACTTC. Supplemented by reference TRBV5-6 and TRBJ2-4, the full variable domain reads DAGVTQSPTHLIKTRGQQVTLRCSPKSGHDTVSWYQQALGQGPQFIFQYYEEEERQRGNFPDRFSGHQFPNYSSELNVNALLLGDSALYLCASSFSGVIAKNIQYFGAGTRLSVL.